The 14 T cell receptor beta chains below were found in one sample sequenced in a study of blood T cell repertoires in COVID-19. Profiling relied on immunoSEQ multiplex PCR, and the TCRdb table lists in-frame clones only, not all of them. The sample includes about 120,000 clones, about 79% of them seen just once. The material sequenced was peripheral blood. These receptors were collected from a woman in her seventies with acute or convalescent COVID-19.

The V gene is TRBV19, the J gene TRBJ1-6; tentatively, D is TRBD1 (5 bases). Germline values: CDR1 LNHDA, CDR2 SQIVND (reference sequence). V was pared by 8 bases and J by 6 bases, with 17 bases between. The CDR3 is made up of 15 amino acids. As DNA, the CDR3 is TGTGCCAGTGGCCCGTTTGGGGGGACTAATTCACCCCTCCACTTT. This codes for CASGPFGGTNSPLHF.

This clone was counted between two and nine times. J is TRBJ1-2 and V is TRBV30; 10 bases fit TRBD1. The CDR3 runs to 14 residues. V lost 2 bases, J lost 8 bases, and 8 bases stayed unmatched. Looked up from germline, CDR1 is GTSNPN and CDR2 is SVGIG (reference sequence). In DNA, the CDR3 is TGTGCCTGGAGTCAAACCGGGACAGGGGACGGCTACACCTTC. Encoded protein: CAWSQTGTGDGYTF.

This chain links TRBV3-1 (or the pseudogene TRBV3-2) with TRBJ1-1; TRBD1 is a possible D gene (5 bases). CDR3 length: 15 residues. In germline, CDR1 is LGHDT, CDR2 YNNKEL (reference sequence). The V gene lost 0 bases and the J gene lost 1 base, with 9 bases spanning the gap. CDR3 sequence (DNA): TGTGCCAGCAGCCAAGAAGGAGGGGCGAACACTGAAGCTTTCTTT. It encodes CASSQEGGANTEAFF.

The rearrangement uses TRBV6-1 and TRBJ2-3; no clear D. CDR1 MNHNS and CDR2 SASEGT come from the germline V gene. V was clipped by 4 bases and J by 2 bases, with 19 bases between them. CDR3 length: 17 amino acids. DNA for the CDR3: TGTGCCAGCAGTGCTTCAAACGGTGGCGGAACCACAGATACGCAGTATTTT. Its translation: CASSASNGGGTTDTQYF.

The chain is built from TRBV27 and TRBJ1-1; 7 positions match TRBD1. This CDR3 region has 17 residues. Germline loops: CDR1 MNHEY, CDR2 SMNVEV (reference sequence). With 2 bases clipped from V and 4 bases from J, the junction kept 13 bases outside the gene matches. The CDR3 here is CASSLGKWQGGGTEAFF. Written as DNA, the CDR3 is TGTGCCAGCAGTTTAGGAAAGTGGCAGGGGGGAGGCACTGAAGCTTTCTTT.

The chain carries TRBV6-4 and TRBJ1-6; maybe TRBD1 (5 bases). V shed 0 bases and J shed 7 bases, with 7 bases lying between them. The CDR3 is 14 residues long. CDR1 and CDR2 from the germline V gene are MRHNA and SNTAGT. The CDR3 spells CASSDSGVNSPLHF. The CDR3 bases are TGTGCCAGCAGTGACTCAGGGGTGAATTCACCCCTCCACTTT.

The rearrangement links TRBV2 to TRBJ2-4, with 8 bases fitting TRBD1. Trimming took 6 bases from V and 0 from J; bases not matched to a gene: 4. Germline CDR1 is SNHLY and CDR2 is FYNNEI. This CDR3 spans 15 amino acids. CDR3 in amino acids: CASSQTGAAKNIQYF. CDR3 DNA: TGTGCCAGCAGCCAGACAGGGGCAGCCAAAAACATTCAGTACTTC.

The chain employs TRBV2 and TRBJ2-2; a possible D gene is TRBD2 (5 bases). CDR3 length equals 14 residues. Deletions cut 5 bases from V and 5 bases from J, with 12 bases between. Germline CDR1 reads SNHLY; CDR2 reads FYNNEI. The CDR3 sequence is CASSLLVNTGELFF. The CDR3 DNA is TGTGCCAGCAGTCTACTAGTAAATACCGGGGAGCTGTTTTTT.

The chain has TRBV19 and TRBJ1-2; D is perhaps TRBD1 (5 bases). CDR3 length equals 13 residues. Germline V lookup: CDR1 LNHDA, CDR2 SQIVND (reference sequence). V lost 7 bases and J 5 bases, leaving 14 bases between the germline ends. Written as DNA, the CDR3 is TGTGCCAGTAATGGCAGGGAGGGGTATGGCTACACCTTC. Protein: CASNGREGYGYTF. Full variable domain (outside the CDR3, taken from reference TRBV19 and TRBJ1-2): DGGITQSPKYLFRKEGQNVTLSCEQNLNHDAMYWYRQDPGQGLRLIYYSQIVNDFQKGDIAEGYSVSREKKESFPLTVTSAQKNPTAFYLCASNGREGYGYTFGSGTRLTVV.

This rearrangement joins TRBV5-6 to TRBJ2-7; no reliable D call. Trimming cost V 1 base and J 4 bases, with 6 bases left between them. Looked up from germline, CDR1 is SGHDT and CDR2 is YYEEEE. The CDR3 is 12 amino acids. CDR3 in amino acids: CASSLPGYEQYV. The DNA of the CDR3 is TGTGCCAGCAGCTTGCCAGGATACGAGCAGTACGTC.

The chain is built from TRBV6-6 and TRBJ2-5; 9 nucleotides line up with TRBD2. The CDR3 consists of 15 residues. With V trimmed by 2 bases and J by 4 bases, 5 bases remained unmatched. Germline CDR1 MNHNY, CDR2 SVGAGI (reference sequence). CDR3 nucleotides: TGTGCCAGCAGTTACGGGGGACTAGCTTCAGAGACCCAGTACTTC. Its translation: CASSYGGLASETQYF.

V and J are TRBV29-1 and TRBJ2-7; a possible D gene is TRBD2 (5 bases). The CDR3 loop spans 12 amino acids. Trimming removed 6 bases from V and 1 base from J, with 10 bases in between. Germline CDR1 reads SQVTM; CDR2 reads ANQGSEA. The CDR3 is CSVEDGSYEQYF. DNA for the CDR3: TGCAGCGTGGAGGACGGATCCTACGAGCAGTACTTC.

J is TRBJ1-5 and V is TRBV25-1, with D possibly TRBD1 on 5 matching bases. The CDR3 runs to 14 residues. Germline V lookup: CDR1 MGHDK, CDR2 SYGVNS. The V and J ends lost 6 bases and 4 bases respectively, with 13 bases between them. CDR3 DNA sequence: TGTGCCAGCAGCGCCTCGACAGTAAATCAGCCCCAGCATTTT. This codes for CASSASTVNQPQHF.

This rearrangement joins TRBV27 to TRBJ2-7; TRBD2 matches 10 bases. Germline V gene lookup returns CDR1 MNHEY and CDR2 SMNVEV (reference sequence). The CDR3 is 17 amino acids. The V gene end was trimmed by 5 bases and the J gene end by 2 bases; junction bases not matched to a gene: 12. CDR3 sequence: CASSLYPPSGGAYEQYF. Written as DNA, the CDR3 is TGTGCCAGCAGTCTTTACCCCCCGAGCGGGGGGGCCTACGAGCAGTACTTC.